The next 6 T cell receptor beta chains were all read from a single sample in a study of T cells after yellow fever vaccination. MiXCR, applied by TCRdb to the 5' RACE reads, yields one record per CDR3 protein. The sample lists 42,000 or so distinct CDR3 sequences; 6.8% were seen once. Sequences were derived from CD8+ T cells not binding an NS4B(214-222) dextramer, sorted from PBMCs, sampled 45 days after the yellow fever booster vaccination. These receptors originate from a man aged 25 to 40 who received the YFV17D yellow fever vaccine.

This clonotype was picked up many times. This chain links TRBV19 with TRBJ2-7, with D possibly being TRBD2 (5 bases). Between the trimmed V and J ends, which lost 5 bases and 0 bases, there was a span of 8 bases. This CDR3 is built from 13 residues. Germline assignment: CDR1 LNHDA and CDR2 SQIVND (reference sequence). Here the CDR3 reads CASSDGISYEQYF. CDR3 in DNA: TGTGCCAGTAGTGACGGGATCTCCTACGAGCAGTACTTC.

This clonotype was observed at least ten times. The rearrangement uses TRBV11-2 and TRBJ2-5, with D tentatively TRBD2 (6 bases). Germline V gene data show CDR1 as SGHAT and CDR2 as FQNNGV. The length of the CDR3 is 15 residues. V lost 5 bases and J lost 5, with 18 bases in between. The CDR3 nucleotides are TGTGCCAGCAGCCCCTGGGGGGTGGGAGAGGAGACCCAGTACTTC. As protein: CASSPWGVGEETQYF.

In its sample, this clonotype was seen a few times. The CDR3 region has the DNA TGTGCCAGCAGTTTAGATATAAGGGTAGCAGGCGGGGAGCTGTTTTTT. This sequence encodes CASSLDIRVAGGELFF. The chain recombines TRBV28 with TRBJ2-2, with D hard to call. This CDR3 contains 16 residues. The germline V gene encodes CDR1 MDHEN and CDR2 SYDVKM. V was shortened by 2 bases and J by 7 bases, with 17 bases between the two germline ends.

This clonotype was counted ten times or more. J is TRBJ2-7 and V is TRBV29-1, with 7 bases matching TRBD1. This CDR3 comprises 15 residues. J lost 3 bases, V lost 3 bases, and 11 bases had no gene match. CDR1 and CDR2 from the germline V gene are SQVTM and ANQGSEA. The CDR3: CSVEWAGGMDYEQYF. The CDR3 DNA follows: TGCAGCGTTGAGTGGGCAGGGGGAATGGACTACGAGCAGTACTTC.

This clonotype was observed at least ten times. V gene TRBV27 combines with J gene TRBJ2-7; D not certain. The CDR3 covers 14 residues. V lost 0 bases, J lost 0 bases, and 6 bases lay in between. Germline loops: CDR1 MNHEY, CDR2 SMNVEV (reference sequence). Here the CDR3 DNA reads TGTGCCAGCAGTTTATCAGAGACCTCCTACGAGCAGTACTTC. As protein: CASSLSETSYEQYF.

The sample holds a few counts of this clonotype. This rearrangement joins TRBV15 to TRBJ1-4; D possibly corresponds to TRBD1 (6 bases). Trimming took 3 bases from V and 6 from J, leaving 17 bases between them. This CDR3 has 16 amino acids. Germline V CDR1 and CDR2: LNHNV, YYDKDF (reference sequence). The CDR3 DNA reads TGTGCCACCAGCAGTAGTTTCTCGGACAGTGATGAAAAACTGTTTTTT. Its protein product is CATSSSFSDSDEKLFF.